This T cell receptor beta chain came from a study of T cell responses to AZD1222 COVID-19 vaccine. Overall study findings and caveats: Rises in breadth and depth of Spike-specific TCRs came after two AZD1222 doses. Among the donors, most were white British and more were female, and clonal diversity was possibly underestimated.

As for this clone: Its antigen is unidentified.

Sequencing was performed with immunoSEQ multiplex PCR; in TCRdb, only in-frame clones are kept and a portion is missing. Of 95,000 to 130,000 clones listed, 85% to 90% are singletons. The CDR3 loop spans 15 amino acids. Germline lookup yields CDR1 PRHDT and CDR2 FYEKMQ (reference sequence). Trimming removed 5 bases at V and 6 bases at J, with 17 bases between. The sequence came from an adult in good health. The chain combines TRBV13 with TRBJ2-1; D is unclear. The material was peripheral blood, obtained on day 0 of AZD1222 vaccination. The CDR3 reads CASSPVWPSANEQFF. CDR3 DNA: TGTGCCAGCAGCCCAGTCTGGCCGAGCGCCAATGAGCAGTTCTTC.